The clone carrying this T cell receptor beta chain was counted a single time. Its antigen remains unknown. These data are taken from a study of cytomegalovirus exposure and HLA in healthy donors. Germline-derived CDR1 and CDR2 are SGDLS and YYNGEE. This CDR3 has 14 amino acids. The V gene lost 1 base and the J gene lost 5 bases, with 13 bases spanning the gap. With 60 Vbeta and 13 Jbeta primers, the PCR was carried out. The repertoire was sequenced with immunoSEQ multiplex PCR; TCRdb's copy has only in-frame clones and lacks some. The table lists under 150,000 clones, about four fifths of them singletons. Overall study findings and caveats: Analysis was carried out at a later point, and it linked a missense DCLRE1C variant to TCR beta V- and J-gene trimming. Relative to equally common others, HLA-associated TCR beta chains showed greater clonal expansion in a later analysis.

Sequenced: PBMCs. The TCR originated in a woman in her forties in good health and CMV-seronegative. This sequence joins TRBV9 and TRBJ2-7, with D maybe TRBD1 (7 bases). As DNA, the CDR3 is TGTGCCAGCAGCGTATCCCAGGGGGGCAACGAGCAGTACTTC. Its translation is CASSVSQGGNEQYF.